One sample yielded the 32 T cell receptor beta chains listed below, sequenced in a study of CD8 T cells in Susac syndrome. Random hexamers were used to reverse transcribe 0.5 to 1 ug of RNA. TCRdb re-called the immunoSEQ multiplex PCR reads with MiXCR, one entry per CDR3 protein. Here the sample spans 180,000 or so distinct CDR3 sequences, around 96% being singletons. Sequences were obtained from CD4+ T cells from PBMCs. The receptors originated from a human donor in good health.

V and J are TRBV4-3 and TRBJ2-7; D may be TRBD1 (6 bases). Germline CDR1 reads LGHNA; CDR2 reads YSLEER. The CDR3 totals 16 residues. V was clipped by 0 bases and J by 7 bases, with 19 bases between them. CDR3 sequence reads: CASSQDLQGPKLEQYF. The CDR3 DNA reads TGCGCCAGCAGCCAAGATTTGCAGGGGCCAAAATTGGAGCAGTACTTC.

The J gene is TRBJ1-2, the V gene TRBV5-4; D is ambiguous. V lost 4 bases to trimming and J lost 7 bases, with 11 bases between them. Germline V CDR1 and CDR2: SGHNT, YYREEE (reference sequence). The CDR3 is made up of 12 amino acids. The CDR3, as DNA: TGTGCCAGCAGCGGATCGGGGTTTGGCTACACCTTC. Translation gives CASSGSGFGYTF.

The gene calls are TRBV3-1 and TRBJ2-4; no firm D call. This CDR3 is 18 amino acids long. Germline loops: CDR1 LGHDT, CDR2 YNNKEL (reference sequence). Trimming left V 0 bases short and J 0 bases short, with 15 bases between. The CDR3, as DNA: TGTGCCAGCAGCCAAGACGCCCCGCGACTTTTAGCCAAAAACATTCAGTACTTC. This sequence encodes CASSQDAPRLLAKNIQYF.

J is TRBJ1-5 and V is TRBV18; D gene ambiguous. The CDR3 is made up of 14 amino acids. The germline V gene encodes CDR1 KGHSH and CDR2 LQKENI. Trimming took 3 bases from V and 5 from J, leaving 11 bases between them. The CDR3 region has the DNA TGTGCCAGCTCACCCCAGAGGAAGGATCAGCCCCAGCATTTT. Amino acid sequence: CASSPQRKDQPQHF.

This chain connects TRBV3-1 to TRBJ2-5; maybe TRBD1 (6 bases). Germline V gives CDR1 LGHDT, CDR2 YNNKEL (reference sequence). Trimming took off 3 bases at V and 2 bases at J, with 7 bases between the two ends. The CDR3 is 13 residues long. The CDR3 is CASSHDRQETQYF. In DNA form, the CDR3 reads TGTGCCAGCAGCCACGACAGGCAAGAGACCCAGTACTTC.

V usage is TRBV30 and J usage is TRBJ1-5; D unclear. V was shortened by 3 bases and J by 5 bases, with 14 bases between the two germline ends. The CDR3 is 14 amino acids. The germline V gene has CDR1 GTSNPN and CDR2 SVGIG (reference sequence). CDR3 protein: CAWSQTAGYQPQHF. CDR3 nucleotide sequence: TGTGCCTGGAGCCAAACAGCGGGGTATCAGCCCCAGCATTTT.

This clonotype came up a few times. The chain couples TRBV12-5 to TRBJ1-1; D is possibly TRBD1 (5 bases). The CDR3 has 13 amino acids. Trimming took 8 bases from V and 1 from J, leaving 11 bases between them. Germline values: CDR1 LGHNT, CDR2 FRNRAP. The CDR3 reads CASSREGNTEAFF. Here the CDR3 DNA reads TGTGCTAGTAGCAGGGAAGGGAACACTGAAGCTTTCTTT.

V is TRBV5-4 and J is TRBJ2-7; a weak D match, TRBD1 (5 bases). Deletions cut 1 base from V and 5 bases from J, with 10 bases between. This CDR3 comprises 13 residues. Germline lookup yields CDR1 SGHNT and CDR2 YYREEE (reference sequence). Here the CDR3 reads CASSLPGLDEQYF. The CDR3 nucleotides are TGTGCCAGCAGCTTGCCAGGGCTGGACGAGCAGTACTTC. The full variable domain, rest sourced from reference TRBV5-4 and TRBJ2-7, is ETGVTQSPTHLIKTRGQQVTLRCSSQSGHNTVSWYQQALGQGPQFIFQYYREEENGRGNFPPRFSGLQFPNYSSELNVNALELDDSALYLCASSLPGLDEQYFGPGTRLTVT.

This clonotype was detected a few times. CDR3: CASSLTRTTEQYF. DNA of the CDR3: TGTGCCAGCAGTTTAACGCGGACAACCGAGCAGTACTTC. This sequence joins TRBV12-3 or TRBV12-4 and TRBJ2-7, with D possibly TRBD1 on 5 matching bases. The V end lost 2 bases, the J end lost 6 bases, and 11 bases lay between the germline ends. The CDR3 is made up of 13 amino acids.

The chain couples TRBV6-2 or TRBV6-3 to TRBJ1-1, with a tentative D call TRBD1 (5 bases). With 6 bases removed from V and 3 bases from J, the gap between germline ends came to 17 bases. Germline V CDR1 and CDR2: MNHEY, SVGEGT. The CDR3 length is 15 residues. Here the CDR3 DNA reads TGTGCCAGCAGACTCCGGGACGGCCTCTACACTGAAGCTTTCTTT. Translated: CASRLRDGLYTEAFF.

The chain recombines TRBV5-1 with TRBJ2-1; no firm D call. Between the trimmed V and J ends, which lost 2 bases and 8 bases, there was a span of 8 bases. The CDR3 extends over 12 amino acids. The germline gives CDR1 SGHRS, CDR2 YFSETQ. The chain's CDR3 is CASSFSIDEQFF. The CDR3 coding sequence is TGCGCCAGCAGCTTCTCGATCGATGAGCAGTTCTTC.

The chain recombines TRBV27 with TRBJ1-3; tentative D call: TRBD1 (5 bases). This CDR3 comprises 12 residues. Looked up from germline, CDR1 is MNHEY and CDR2 is SMNVEV (reference sequence). V was cut by 6 bases and J by 9 bases, with 12 bases left in between. CDR3 loop: CASREDGGTIYF. The CDR3 DNA is TGTGCCAGCAGGGAGGATGGGGGCACCATATATTTT.

The sample holds one count of this clonotype. This rearrangement joins TRBV25-1 to TRBJ1-6; possible D gene TRBD1, 6 bases. The germline V gene has CDR1 MGHDK and CDR2 SYGVNS. V was cut by 1 base and J by 8 bases, with 15 bases left in between. The CDR3 runs 16 residues. The CDR3 DNA reads as TGTGCCAGCAGTGAATCGAGAACAGGGAAAGATTCACCCCTCCACTTT. As protein: CASSESRTGKDSPLHF. The full variable domain, with the rest looked up from reference TRBV25-1 and TRBJ1-6, is EADIYQTPRYLVIGTGKKITLECSQTMGHDKMYWYQQDPGMELHLIHYSYGVNSTEKGDLSSESTVSRIRTEHFPLTLESARPSHTSQYLCASSESRTGKDSPLHFGNGTRLTVT.

The rearrangement uses TRBV11-2 and TRBJ2-2; 7 bases are shared with TRBD2. The germline CDR1 and CDR2 sequences are SGHAT and FQNNGV. The CDR3 is made up of 13 amino acids. V was pared by 2 bases and J by 7 bases, with 1 base of the junction left unmatched. The CDR3 nucleotides are TGTGCCAGCAGCTTAAGCGGGGTCGGGGAGCTGTTTTTT. It yields the protein CASSLSGVGELFF.

The V call is TRBV9, the J call TRBJ2-3; tentative D call: TRBD2 (5 bases). Germline V gene lookup returns CDR1 SGDLS and CDR2 YYNGEE. The CDR3 is 15 residues long. V gave up 4 bases and J gave up 0 bases, with 12 bases separating them. DNA of the CDR3: TGTGCCAGCAGCACCCTGGGGAGTAGCACAGATACGCAGTATTTT. Protein: CASSTLGSSTDTQYF. Based on the CDR3 plus reference TRBV9 and TRBJ2-3, the full variable domain is DSGVTQTPKHLITATGQRVTLRCSPRSGDLSVYWYQQSLDQGLQFLIQYYNGEERAKGNILERFSAQQFPDLHSELNLSSLELGDSALYFCASSTLGSSTDTQYFGPGTRLTVL.

The chain employs TRBV28 and TRBJ2-1; tentatively, D is TRBD1 (5 bases). Germline CDR1 is MDHEN and CDR2 is SYDVKM. The CDR3 runs 13 residues. Trimming cost V 6 bases and J 5 bases, with 11 bases left between them. The DNA of the CDR3 is TGTGCCAGCAGATTGACAGTCCACAATGAGCAGTTCTTC. Translating gives CASRLTVHNEQFF.

The J gene is TRBJ1-2, the V gene TRBV20-1; 10 positions agree with TRBD1. J lost 8 bases, V lost 5 bases, and 8 bases had no gene match. The CDR3 has 13 residues. The germline gives CDR1 DFQATT, CDR2 SNEGSKA (reference sequence). The CDR3 spells CSAGDRGFSGYTF. CDR3 DNA sequence: TGCAGTGCTGGGGACAGGGGATTCAGCGGCTACACCTTC.

V is TRBV18 and J is TRBJ2-3; 7 nucleotides align to TRBD2. Germline V CDR1 and CDR2: KGHSH, LQKENI. V lost 5 bases and J lost 2; bases outside the gene matches: 10. This CDR3 is built from 16 residues. The chain's CDR3 is CASSSTRRGNTDTQYF. The CDR3 DNA follows: TGTGCCAGCTCATCTACCCGGCGGGGGAACACAGATACGCAGTATTTT. The full variable domain, in which reference TRBV18 and TRBJ2-3 provide the parts outside the CDR3, is NAGVMQNPRHLVRRRGQEARLRCSPMKGHSHVYWYRQLPEEGLKFMVYLQKENIIDESGMPKERFSAEFPKEGPSILRIQQVVRGDSAAYFCASSSTRRGNTDTQYFGPGTRLTVL.

The J gene is TRBJ2-3, the V gene TRBV29-1; no reliable D call. V was cut by 6 bases and J by 2 bases, with 15 bases left in between. Germline lookup yields CDR1 SQVTM and CDR2 ANQGSEA. The CDR3 has 14 residues. CDR3 bases: TGCAGCGTGGGAATGACGGCTTCCACAGATACGCAGTATTTT. This encodes CSVGMTASTDTQYF.

This clonotype was seen a few times. The V gene is TRBV9, the J gene TRBJ1-4; D is perhaps TRBD1 (6 bases). Trimming shortened V by 0 bases and J by 3 bases, and 6 bases separated the two germline ends. This CDR3 is built from 14 residues. Germline CDR1 SGDLS, CDR2 YYNGEE. In nucleotides, the CDR3 is TGTGCCAGCAGCGTAGGGACAGCTAATGAAAAACTGTTTTTT. Its translation is CASSVGTANEKLFF.

In this sample, this clonotype turned up once. The CDR3 DNA reads as TGTGCCAGCAGCCGGGACGGCTTAAATCAGCCCCAGCATTTT. It specifies CASSRDGLNQPQHF. This sequence joins TRBV7-2 and TRBJ1-5, with a tentative D call TRBD1 (5 bases). Trimming took 5 bases from V and 4 from J, leaving 12 bases between them. Germline-derived CDR1 and CDR2 are SGHTA and FQGNSA. CDR3 length: 14 amino acids.

V usage is TRBV15 and J usage is TRBJ1-1; D is unresolved. Germline V gene data show CDR1 as LNHNV and CDR2 as YYDKDF (reference sequence). The length of the CDR3 is 13 residues. The V end lost 1 base, the J end lost 8 bases, and 11 bases lay between the germline ends. The CDR3 protein is CATSRGAVKEAFF. CDR3 nucleotide sequence: TGTGCCACCAGCAGAGGGGCGGTAAAGGAAGCTTTCTTT.

This chain links TRBV12-3 or TRBV12-4 with TRBJ1-5; weak D call: TRBD1 (6 bases). The length of the CDR3 is 15 residues. The germline V and J ends were trimmed by 2 bases and 4 bases, with 12 bases remaining between them. The CDR3 sequence: CASSLTGGTNQPQHF. The CDR3 nucleotides read TGTGCCAGCAGTTTAACTGGGGGCACTAATCAGCCCCAGCATTTT.

V gene TRBV20-1 combines with J gene TRBJ1-1; 7 bases map to TRBD1. Germline values: CDR1 DFQATT, CDR2 SNEGSKA (reference sequence). This CDR3 region has 14 residues. V lost 3 bases to trimming and J lost 6 bases; unmatched junction nucleotides: 10. In DNA form, the CDR3 reads TGCAGTGCTAGCAAGCAGCGGGACAGCTCTGAAGCTTTCTTT. It yields the protein CSASKQRDSSEAFF.

This clonotype was detected once. The J gene is TRBJ2-3, the V gene TRBV30, with a weak D call TRBD2 (6 bases). The CDR3 length is 16 residues. The V gene lost 4 bases and the J gene lost 1 base, with 18 bases spanning the gap. CDR1 GTSNPN and CDR2 SVGIG come from the germline V gene (reference sequence). This CDR3 reads CAWNRRRGEGTDTQYF. CDR3 bases: TGTGCCTGGAACCGGCGGAGGGGTGAGGGCACAGATACGCAGTATTTT.

A remark on this clonotype: Because the CDR3's place on the DNA is in doubt, the DNA is left out and the CDR3 is given as listed by TCRdb. The chain combines TRBV28 with TRBJ1-2. Termini included, the CDR3 measures 12 amino acids. Germline CDR1 and CDR2: MDHEN and SYDVKM. CDR3 amino acids: CASSSSTNGYTF.

J is TRBJ1-1 and V is TRBV29-1; D is undetermined. V lost 7 bases to trimming and J lost 0 bases, with 12 bases between them. The germline V gene encodes CDR1 SQVTM and CDR2 ANQGSEA. CDR3 size: 13 residues. The CDR3 nucleotides are TGCAGCGCACGGCCCCAGCTGAACACTGAAGCTTTCTTT. Protein: CSARPQLNTEAFF.

V gene TRBV5-4 combines with J gene TRBJ2-7, with a tentative D call TRBD1 (7 bases). The germline gives CDR1 SGHNT, CDR2 YYREEE (reference sequence). This CDR3 has 13 residues. V shed 4 bases and J shed 4 bases, with 12 bases lying between them. The CDR3 bases are TGTGCCAGCAGCCCCGCGGGACAGTACGAGCAGTACTTC. Translated: CASSPAGQYEQYF.

The chain's CDR3 is CSVEGRGRADTQYF. The CDR3, as DNA: TGCAGCGTTGAGGGCAGGGGGCGCGCAGATACGCAGTATTTT. The chain uses TRBV29-1 and TRBJ2-3, with 8 nucleotides matching TRBD1. The germline V gene has CDR1 SQVTM and CDR2 ANQGSEA. The V gene end was trimmed by 3 bases and the J gene end by 4 bases; junction bases not matched to a gene: 6. The CDR3 is 14 residues long.

The rearrangement uses TRBV20-1 and TRBJ2-1, with TRBD2 matching over 8 bases. This CDR3 is built from 13 residues. Germline lookup yields CDR1 DFQATT and CDR2 SNEGSKA (reference sequence). Trimming took 1 base from V and 7 from J; bases not matched to a gene: 3. CDR3 protein: CSARGASGNEQFF. The CDR3 DNA follows: TGCAGTGCTAGAGGGGCTAGCGGGAATGAGCAGTTCTTC.

The count of this clonotype is one. The chain uses TRBV4-1 and TRBJ2-1; 7 bases fit TRBD1. Germline V gene data show CDR1 as MGHRA and CDR2 as YSYEKL. The CDR3 is made up of 15 amino acids. J gave up 4 bases and V 7 bases, and 10 bases lay outside the gene matches. DNA of the CDR3: TGCGCCAGCACAAAGGGACAGAGAAGTTACAATGAGCAGTTCTTC. Its translation: CASTKGQRSYNEQFF.

The rearrangement joins TRBV5-1 to TRBJ2-1, with no clear D. Germline V lookup: CDR1 SGHRS, CDR2 YFSETQ. V lost 3 bases to trimming and J lost 4 bases, with 8 bases between them. This CDR3 is 13 amino acids long. The CDR3 region has the DNA TGCGCCAGCAGCTCGGACCGTTACAATGAGCAGTTCTTC. This translates into CASSSDRYNEQFF.